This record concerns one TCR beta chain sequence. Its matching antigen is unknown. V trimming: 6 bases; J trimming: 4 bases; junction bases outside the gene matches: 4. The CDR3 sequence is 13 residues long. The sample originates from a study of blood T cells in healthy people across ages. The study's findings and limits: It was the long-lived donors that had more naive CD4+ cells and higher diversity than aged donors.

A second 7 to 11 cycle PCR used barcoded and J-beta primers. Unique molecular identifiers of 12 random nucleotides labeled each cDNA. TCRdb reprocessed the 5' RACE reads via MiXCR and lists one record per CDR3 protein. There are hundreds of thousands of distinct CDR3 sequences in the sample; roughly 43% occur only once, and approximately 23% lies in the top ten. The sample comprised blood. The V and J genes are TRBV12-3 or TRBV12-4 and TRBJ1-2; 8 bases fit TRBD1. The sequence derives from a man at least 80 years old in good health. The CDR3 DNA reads TGTGCCAGCAGCCTGGGACAGGTCTATGGCTACACCTTC. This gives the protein CASSLGQVYGYTF.